These 24 T cell receptor beta chains share one sample of origin, sequenced in a study of cytomegalovirus exposure and HLA in healthy donors. Primers: 60 Vbeta forward and 13 Jbeta reverse. Measured with immunoSEQ multiplex PCR; TCRdb has only the in-frame clones, and not every one. The data contain approximately 300,000 clones, roughly 81% of them singletons. The sequencing input was PBMCs. These receptors were collected from a woman aged 40 to 50 in good health and CMV-seropositive.

The chain uses TRBV5-1 and TRBJ2-2; D might be TRBD2 (6 bases). There are 15 residues in the CDR3. The germline V gene has CDR1 SGHRS and CDR2 YFSETQ. The ends were cut back, 5 bases at V and 1 base at J, with 12 bases in the middle. The CDR3 here is CASRRDGKNTGELFF. In nucleotides, the CDR3 is TGCGCCAGCAGGCGGGACGGGAAGAACACCGGGGAGCTGTTTTTT.

V is TRBV5-6 and J is TRBJ1-2; 7 bases align to TRBD1. CDR3 length: 15 residues. V lost 1 base and J lost 4; bases outside the gene matches: 7. Germline CDR1 SGHDT, CDR2 YYEEEE. In DNA form, the CDR3 reads TGTGCCAGCAGCTTGTGGGACAGCGGCCCCTATGGCTACACCTTC. It specifies CASSLWDSGPYGYTF.

The V and J genes are TRBV5-4 and TRBJ1-4; D remains unclear. This CDR3 spans 17 amino acids. Germline V gene sequence: CDR1 SGHNT, CDR2 YYREEE (reference sequence). The V end was cut by 0 bases, the J end by 0 bases, with 12 bases between. The chain's CDR3 is CASSLGTGIATNEKLFF. The CDR3 DNA is TGTGCCAGCAGCTTGGGGACGGGGATTGCAACTAATGAAAAACTGTTTTTT.

The chain employs TRBV19 and TRBJ1-2; 8 bases line up with TRBD1. This CDR3 region has 14 residues. J lost 5 bases, V lost 6 bases, and 8 bases had no gene match. Germline V lookup: CDR1 LNHDA, CDR2 SQIVND (reference sequence). Here the CDR3 reads CASRYGQGGYGYTF. The CDR3 coding sequence is TGTGCCAGTAGATACGGACAGGGTGGGTATGGCTACACCTTC.

The V and J genes are TRBV18 and TRBJ2-1, with TRBD2 identical over 13 bases. The germline V gene encodes CDR1 KGHSH and CDR2 LQKENI. This CDR3 region has 17 residues. V shed 3 bases and J 5 bases; nucleotides not matched to a gene: 7. The CDR3 reads CASSPGLAGDVNNEQFF. The CDR3 nucleotides read TGTGCCAGCTCACCCGGACTAGCGGGAGACGTAAACAATGAGCAGTTCTTC.

The chain recombines TRBV19 with TRBJ2-5; 8 bases line up with TRBD1. CDR3 length: 17 residues. Looked up from germline, CDR1 is LNHDA and CDR2 is SQIVND (reference sequence). The V and J ends lost 3 bases and 2 bases, in that order; junction bases with no gene match: 11. CDR3 in DNA: TGTGCCAGTAGTATTACCTCACGAACAGGGGGACAAGAGACCCAGTACTTC. Protein sequence: CASSITSRTGGQETQYF.

The rearrangement links TRBV12-1 to TRBJ2-4; TRBD2 is the table's D call and was not checked against the DNA. TRBV12-1 is given as a pseudogene. The CDR3 extends over 17 amino acids. CDR3 sequence: CASSFAGAGGPKNIQYF. The CDR3 DNA is TGTGCCAGCAGCTTTGCGGGGGCGGGAGGGCCGAAAAACATTCAGTACTTC.

The chain uses TRBV5-4 and TRBJ2-1; maybe TRBD1 (6 bases). V dropped 0 bases and J dropped 1 base, with 11 bases sitting between them. This CDR3 region has 16 residues. Germline V lookup: CDR1 SGHNT, CDR2 YYREEE (reference sequence). The CDR3 here is CASSLAGTTSYNEQFF. Written as DNA, the CDR3 is TGTGCCAGCAGCTTGGCGGGGACAACTTCCTACAATGAGCAGTTCTTC.

The V and J genes are TRBV28 and TRBJ2-7, with D tentatively TRBD1 (5 bases). With 5 bases removed from V and 6 bases from J, the gap between germline ends came to 8 bases. The germline V gene has CDR1 MDHEN and CDR2 SYDVKM. This CDR3 is built from 11 residues. CDR3 protein: CASSPRAEQYF. The CDR3 DNA sequence: TGTGCCAGCAGTCCCAGGGCCGAGCAGTACTTC. Supplemented by reference TRBV28 and TRBJ2-7, the full variable domain reads DVKVTQSSRYLVKRTGEKVFLECVQDMDHENMFWYRQDPGLGLRLIYFSYDVKMKEKGDIPEGYSVSREKKERFSLILESASTNQTSMYLCASSPRAEQYFGPGTRLTVT.

This chain joins TRBV5-1 and TRBJ2-3; D is ambiguous. The CDR3 has 14 residues. Germline lookup yields CDR1 SGHRS and CDR2 YFSETQ. With 4 bases removed from V and 4 bases from J, the gap between germline ends came to 13 bases. The CDR3 sequence is CASSGGNPPDTQYF. Written as DNA, the CDR3 is TGCGCCAGCAGCGGCGGAAACCCCCCAGATACGCAGTATTTT.

On this clone itself: Additional DNA sequences in this sample encode the identical CDR3. J is TRBJ1-5 and V is TRBV5-1, with TRBD1 matching over 10 bases. The CDR3 sequence is 15 residues long. Trimming removed 0 bases from V and 4 bases from J; junction bases left unmatched: 1. The germline V gene encodes CDR1 SGHRS and CDR2 YFSETQ. The CDR3 is CASSLGTGGNQPQHF. For the CDR3, the DNA is TGCGCCAGCAGCTTGGGGACAGGGGGGAATCAGCCCCAGCATTTT.

This clone has a single count. The V gene is TRBV19, the J gene TRBJ2-7; TRBD1 is a possible D gene (6 bases). V gave up 7 bases and J gave up 4 bases, with 17 bases separating them. The CDR3 contains 14 residues. Germline V gene sequence: CDR1 LNHDA, CDR2 SQIVND (reference sequence). The CDR3 DNA reads as TGTGCCAGTAACAAAGGCGGACAGCTTTACGAGCAGTACTTC. Protein: CASNKGGQLYEQYF.

The V call is TRBV2, the J call TRBJ1-5; maybe TRBD1 (5 bases). Germline values: CDR1 SNHLY, CDR2 FYNNEI. This CDR3 is 14 amino acids long. Deletions cut 6 bases from V and 11 bases from J, with 20 bases between. CDR3 sequence reads: CASRLGGTRGAQHF. CDR3 bases: TGTGCCAGCAGGTTAGGCGGGACCCGAGGGGCCCAGCATTTT.

CDR3 in amino acids: CASSLNLQGAPGELFF. The DNA for the CDR3 is TGTGCCAGCAGCCTGAACCTACAGGGGGCGCCCGGGGAGCTGTTTTTT. V is TRBV7-3 and J is TRBJ2-2, with 9 nucleotides matching TRBD1. Germline trimming cut 5 bases from V and 6 bases from J; bases unmatched to any gene: 10. Germline V CDR1 and CDR2: SGHTA, FQGTGA. CDR3 length equals 16 residues. Combining the CDR3 with reference TRBV7-3 and TRBJ2-2 gives the whole variable domain GAGVSQTPSNKVTEKGKYVELRCDPISGHTALYWYRQSLGQGPEFLIYFQGTGAADDSGLPNDRFFAVRPEGSVSTLKIQRTERGDSAVYLCASSLNLQGAPGELFFGEGSRLTVL.

CDR3 sequence: CASRREGNTGELFF. CDR3 sequence (DNA): TGTGCCAGTCGGCGGGAGGGTAACACCGGGGAGCTGTTTTTT. The V and J genes are TRBV19 and TRBJ2-2; the match to TRBD2 covers 9 bases. V gave up 8 bases and J gave up 2 bases; unmatched junction bases: 3. The germline V gene encodes CDR1 LNHDA and CDR2 SQIVND (reference sequence). The CDR3 covers 14 residues.

CDR3 amino acids: CASSESGWQGAVKNIQYF. The CDR3 DNA reads as TGTGCCAGCAGTGAAAGCGGTTGGCAGGGGGCGGTCAAAAACATTCAGTACTTC. V usage is TRBV25-1 and J usage is TRBJ2-4; 8 nucleotides agree with TRBD1. Germline-derived CDR1 and CDR2 are MGHDK and SYGVNS. The CDR3 is made up of 18 amino acids. V gave up 2 bases and J gave up 3 bases; unmatched junction bases: 12.

The gene calls are TRBV7-2 and TRBJ1-6, with 7 bases lining up with TRBD1. Germline-derived CDR1 and CDR2 are SGHTA and FQGNSA. This CDR3 spans 15 amino acids. V lost 2 bases to trimming and J lost 10 bases; unmatched junction nucleotides: 8. CDR3 DNA: TGTGCCAGCAGCTTATCGACAGGGTGGGAATCACCCCTCCACTTT. Translation gives CASSLSTGWESPLHF.

V gene TRBV5-1 combines with J gene TRBJ2-7; D is possibly TRBD2 (6 bases). V was cut by 0 bases and J by 2 bases, with 18 bases left in between. Germline V gene sequence: CDR1 SGHRS, CDR2 YFSETQ. This CDR3 spans 17 amino acids. This CDR3 reads CASSLEASVTWAYEQYF. Written as DNA, the CDR3 is TGCGCCAGCAGCTTGGAGGCTAGCGTAACGTGGGCCTACGAGCAGTACTTC.

This clone was picked up one time. The chain recombines TRBV19 with TRBJ2-7; 9 nucleotides line up with TRBD2. The CDR3 runs to 16 residues. V was clipped by 2 bases and J by 3 bases; unmatched bases: 8. Germline V gene sequence: CDR1 LNHDA, CDR2 SQIVND (reference sequence). Here the CDR3 DNA reads TGTGCCAGTAGTATAAGGCCTAGCGGGACTTTCTACGAGCAGTACTTC. It is translated as CASSIRPSGTFYEQYF.

Only one count was recorded for this clone. The chain combines TRBV27 with TRBJ1-1; D is possibly TRBD1 (5 bases). The CDR3 loop spans 14 amino acids. Trimming removed 3 bases at V and 4 bases at J, with 12 bases between. Germline V lookup: CDR1 MNHEY, CDR2 SMNVEV (reference sequence). CDR3 DNA sequence: TGTGCCAGCAGTTTTGGGGGGGTTTCCACTGAAGCTTTCTTT. Its protein is CASSFGGVSTEAFF.

V gene TRBV5-1 combines with J gene TRBJ2-7, with 8 bases aligning to TRBD2. This CDR3 contains 15 residues. J lost 4 bases, V lost 2 bases, and 8 bases had no gene match. Germline lookup yields CDR1 SGHRS and CDR2 YFSETQ. DNA for the CDR3: TGCGCCAGCAGCTTTGGGGCCAGCGGGAGTTACGAGCAGTACTTC. Its translation is CASSFGASGSYEQYF.

This chain joins TRBV2 and TRBJ2-1; 8 positions agree with TRBD2. V lost 8 bases to trimming and J lost 4 bases; unmatched junction nucleotides: 7. Germline assignment: CDR1 SNHLY and CDR2 FYNNEI. The CDR3 runs to 14 residues. The CDR3 sequence: CASVSGLAYNEQFF. CDR3 coding DNA: TGTGCCAGCGTTAGCGGACTAGCTTACAATGAGCAGTTCTTC.

This sequence joins TRBV14 and TRBJ1-2; TRBD1 matches 8 bases. The CDR3 contains 15 residues. Germline V gene data show CDR1 as SGHDN and CDR2 as FVKESK. V was clipped by 4 bases and J by 4 bases; unmatched bases: 8. CDR3 sequence (DNA): TGTGCCAGCAGCCGTGGGGGGACAGGCCCCTATGGCTACACCTTC. Its translation is CASSRGGTGPYGYTF.

Remarks on this clone: Other DNA sequences in the sample encode the same CDR3. The chain links TRBV9 to TRBJ1-1; the match to TRBD1 covers 8 bases. The germline V gene encodes CDR1 SGDLS and CDR2 YYNGEE. Trimming removed 4 bases from V and 4 bases from J; junction bases left unmatched: 3. CDR3 length: 13 amino acids. The CDR3 nucleotides read TGTGCCAGCAGCCGAACAGGGGGCACTGAAGCTTTCTTT. This encodes CASSRTGGTEAFF.